Listed below are T cell receptor beta chains from one sample, sequenced in a study of blood T cell repertoires in COVID-19. Measured with immunoSEQ multiplex PCR; TCRdb has only the in-frame clones, and not every one. The sample holds 45,000 to 55,000 clones, around 84% seen once. The specimen sequenced was peripheral blood. The receptors here all came from a human donor in a cohort sampled during active COVID-19. Each CDR3 is given with its conserved first and last residue. D genes are given only for firm matches. Where a row states a size, it is once, few, many or the class of an expanded clone; other rows omit it.

J gene: TRBJ2-2; V gene: TRBV7-9; clone size: NA; D gene: NA; CDR3 protein: CASSHLTEKNTGELFF; CDR3 DNA: TGTGCCAGCAGCCACCTGACAGAAAAGAACACCGGGGAGCTGTTTTTT
J gene: TRBJ1-6; V gene: TRBV10-3; clone size: NA; D gene: TRBD1; CDR3 protein: CAISEGGGDSPLHF; CDR3 DNA: TGTGCCATCAGTGAAGGGGGCGGGGATTCACCCCTCCACTTT
J gene: TRBJ2-1; V gene: TRBV5-1; clone size: NA; D gene: NA; CDR3 protein: CASSLGLLNNEQFF; CDR3 DNA: TGCGCCAGCAGCTTGGGACTACTCAACAATGAGCAGTTCTTC
J gene: TRBJ2-3; V gene: TRBV3-1/TRBV3-2; clone size: NA; D gene: NA; CDR3 protein: CASSQDRGDTQYF; CDR3 DNA: TGTGCCAGCAGCCAAGATAGAGGTGATACGCAGTATTTT
J gene: TRBJ1-6; V gene: TRBV4-1; clone size: NA; D gene: NA; CDR3 protein: CASSQDARPRVNSPLHF; CDR3 DNA: TGCGCCAGCAGCCAAGATGCCAGACCCCGGGTGAATTCACCCCTCCACTTT
J gene: TRBJ1-1; V gene: TRBV5-4; clone size: NA; D gene: NA; CDR3 protein: CASSVGHLNTEAFF; CDR3 DNA: TGTGCCAGCAGCGTGGGACATTTGAACACTGAAGCTTTCTTT
J gene: TRBJ2-2; V gene: TRBV5-5; clone size: NA; D gene: TRBD1; CDR3 protein: CASSLIRGIAGELFF; CDR3 DNA: TGTGCCAGCAGCTTGATCAGGGGGATCGCCGGGGAGCTGTTTTTT
J gene: TRBJ1-4; V gene: TRBV4-1; clone size: once; D gene: TRBD1; CDR3 protein: CASSQPGTGAAEKLFF; CDR3 DNA: TGCGCCAGCAGCCAACCCGGGACAGGGGCGGCTGAAAAACTGTTTTTT
J gene: TRBJ2-7; V gene: TRBV2; clone size: once; D gene: TRBD1; CDR3 protein: CASRLTGGSYEQYF; CDR3 DNA: TGTGCCAGCAGATTGACAGGGGGGTCCTACGAGCAGTACTTC
J gene: TRBJ2-2; V gene: TRBV18; clone size: NA; D gene: TRBD1; CDR3 protein: CASSPGQINTGELFF; CDR3 DNA: TGTGCCAGCTCACCGGGACAGATAAACACCGGGGAGCTGTTTTTT
J gene: TRBJ1-3; V gene: TRBV9; clone size: NA; D gene: NA; CDR3 protein: CASSDRQDFSGNTIYF; CDR3 DNA: TGTGCCAGCAGCGATCGACAGGACTTCTCTGGAAACACCATATATTTT
J gene: TRBJ1-2; V gene: TRBV3-1/TRBV3-2; clone size: once; D gene: TRBD1; CDR3 protein: CASRGQGAVGYTF; CDR3 DNA: TGTGCCAGCCGGGGGCAGGGGGCGGTTGGCTACACCTTC
J gene: TRBJ1-5; V gene: TRBV19; clone size: NA; D gene: TRBD1; CDR3 protein: CASRNTGGSQPQHF; CDR3 DNA: TGTGCCAGTAGGAATACAGGGGGAAGTCAGCCCCAGCATTTT
J gene: TRBJ1-2; V gene: TRBV13; clone size: NA; D gene: NA; CDR3 protein: CASSLGLTENYGYTF; CDR3 DNA: TGTGCCAGCAGCTTAGGCCTGACAGAGAACTATGGCTACACCTTC
J gene: TRBJ2-7; V gene: TRBV9; clone size: NA; D gene: NA; CDR3 protein: CASSTRGSSYEQYF; CDR3 DNA: TGTGCCAGCAGCACTCGGGGTAGCTCCTACGAGCAGTACTTC
J gene: TRBJ1-5; V gene: TRBV30; clone size: NA; D gene: NA; CDR3 protein: CAWSVQSNQPQHF; CDR3 DNA: TGTGCCTGGAGTGTGCAGAGCAATCAGCCCCAGCATTTT
J gene: TRBJ1-5; V gene: TRBV7-9; clone size: NA; D gene: NA; CDR3 protein: CASSSLDGGPQHF; CDR3 DNA: TGTGCCAGCAGCTCCCTGGATGGAGGACCCCAGCATTTT
J gene: TRBJ2-3; V gene: TRBV10-2; clone size: NA; D gene: NA; CDR3 protein: CASSELFGKGTDTQYF; CDR3 DNA: TGCGCCAGCAGTGAACTCTTCGGGAAGGGCACAGATACGCAGTATTTT
J gene: TRBJ1-2; V gene: TRBV5-1; clone size: NA; D gene: TRBD1; CDR3 protein: CASSLGQGDYGYTF; CDR3 DNA: TGCGCCAGCAGCTTGGGACAGGGAGACTATGGCTACACCTTC
J gene: TRBJ2-7; V gene: TRBV28; clone size: NA; D gene: TRBD2; CDR3 protein: CASSLPGLAGGSYRSYEQYF; CDR3 DNA: TGTGCCAGCAGCCTCCCGGGACTAGCGGGGGGGTCGTATCGGTCGTACGAGCAGTACTTC
J gene: TRBJ2-7; V gene: TRBV28; clone size: few; D gene: TRBD1; CDR3 protein: CASSAPGQGAYEQYF; CDR3 DNA: TGTGCCAGCAGTGCTCCGGGACAGGGGGCATACGAGCAGTACTTC
J gene: TRBJ2-7; V gene: TRBV10-3; clone size: NA; D gene: TRBD2; CDR3 protein: CAIKPGLAGEQYF; CDR3 DNA: TGTGCCATCAAACCGGGACTAGCTGGCGAGCAGTACTTC
J gene: TRBJ1-3; V gene: TRBV6-1; clone size: NA; D gene: NA; CDR3 protein: CASSEWSRKSSGNTIYF; CDR3 DNA: TGTGCCAGCAGTGAATGGTCCAGGAAGAGCTCTGGAAACACCATATATTTT
J gene: TRBJ1-4; V gene: TRBV4-1; clone size: once; D gene: NA; CDR3 protein: CASSQDRGTSTNEKLFF; CDR3 DNA: TGCGCCAGCAGCCAAGATCGGGGAACCTCAACTAATGAAAAACTGTTTTTT
J gene: TRBJ1-3; V gene: TRBV2; clone size: NA; D gene: NA; CDR3 protein: CASSAGGTGNTIYF; CDR3 DNA: TGTGCCAGCAGTGCCGGGGGTACTGGAAACACCATATATTTT
J gene: TRBJ2-7; V gene: TRBV6-4; clone size: NA; D gene: NA; CDR3 protein: CASSPHGGAVSSYEQYF; CDR3 DNA: TGTGCCAGCAGTCCTCACGGTGGGGCGGTATCCTCCTACGAGCAGTACTTC
J gene: TRBJ2-7; V gene: TRBV11-2; clone size: few; D gene: NA; CDR3 protein: CASSFGRTYEQYF; CDR3 DNA: TGTGCCAGCAGCTTTGGCAGAACCTACGAGCAGTACTTC